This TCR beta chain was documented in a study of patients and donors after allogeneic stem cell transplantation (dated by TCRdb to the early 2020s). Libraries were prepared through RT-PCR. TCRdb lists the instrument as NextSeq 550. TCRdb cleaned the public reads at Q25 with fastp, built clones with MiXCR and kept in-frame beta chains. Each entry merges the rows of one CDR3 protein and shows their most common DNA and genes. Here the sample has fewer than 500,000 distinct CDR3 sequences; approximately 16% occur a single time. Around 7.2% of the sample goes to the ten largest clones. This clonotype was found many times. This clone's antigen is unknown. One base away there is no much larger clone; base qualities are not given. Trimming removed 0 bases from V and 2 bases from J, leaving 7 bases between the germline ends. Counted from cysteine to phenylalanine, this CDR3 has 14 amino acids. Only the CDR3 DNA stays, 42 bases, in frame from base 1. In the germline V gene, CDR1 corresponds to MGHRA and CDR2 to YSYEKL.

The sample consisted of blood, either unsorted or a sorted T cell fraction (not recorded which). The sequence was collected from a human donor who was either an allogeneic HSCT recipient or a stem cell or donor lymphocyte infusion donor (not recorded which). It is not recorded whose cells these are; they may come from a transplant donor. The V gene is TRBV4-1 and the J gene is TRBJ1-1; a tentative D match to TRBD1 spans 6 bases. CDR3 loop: CASSQDGGNTEAFF. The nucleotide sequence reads TGCGCCAGCAGCCAAGACGGGGGCAACACTGAAGCTTTCTTT.